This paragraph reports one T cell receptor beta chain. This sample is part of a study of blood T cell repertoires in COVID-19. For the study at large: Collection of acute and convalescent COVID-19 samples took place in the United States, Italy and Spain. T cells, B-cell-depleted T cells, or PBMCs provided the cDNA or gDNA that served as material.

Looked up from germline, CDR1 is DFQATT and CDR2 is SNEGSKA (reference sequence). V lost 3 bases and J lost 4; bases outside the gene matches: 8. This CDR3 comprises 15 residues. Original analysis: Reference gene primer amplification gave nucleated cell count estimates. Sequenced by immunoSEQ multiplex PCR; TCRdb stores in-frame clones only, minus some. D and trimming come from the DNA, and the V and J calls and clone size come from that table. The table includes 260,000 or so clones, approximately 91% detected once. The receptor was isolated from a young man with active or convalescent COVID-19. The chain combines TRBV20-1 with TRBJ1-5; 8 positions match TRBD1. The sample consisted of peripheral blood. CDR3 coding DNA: TGCAGTGCTAGTGCCCGGGACAGGTTGAATCAGCCCCAGCATTTT. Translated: CSASARDRLNQPQHF.